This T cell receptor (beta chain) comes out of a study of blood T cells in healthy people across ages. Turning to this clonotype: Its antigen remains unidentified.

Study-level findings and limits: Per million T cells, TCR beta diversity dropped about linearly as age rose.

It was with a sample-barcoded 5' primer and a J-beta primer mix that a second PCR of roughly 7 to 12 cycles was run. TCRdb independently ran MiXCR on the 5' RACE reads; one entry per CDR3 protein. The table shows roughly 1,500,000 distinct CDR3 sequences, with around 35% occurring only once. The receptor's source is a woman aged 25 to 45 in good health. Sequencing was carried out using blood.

This chain's CDR3 is CAWRTGGALSHEQYF. The CDR3, as DNA: TGTGCCTGGAGGACAGGGGGCGCGCTAAGTCACGAGCAGTACTTC. This rearrangement joins TRBV30 to TRBJ2-7, with TRBD1 matching over 10 bases. In germline, CDR1 is GTSNPN, CDR2 SVGIG (reference sequence). The CDR3 loop spans 15 amino acids. V lost 3 bases and J lost 5; bases outside the gene matches: 10.